These 25 T cell receptor beta chains originate from one sample sequenced in a study of CD8+CD57+ T cells in acquired aplastic anemia. Researchers used genomic DNA as the template to profile TCR beta VDJ and CDR3. TCRdb ran MiXCR on the reads and lists one entry per CDR3 protein. The table records about 400,000 distinct CDR3 sequences, under 80% of them present only once. The sample taken for sequencing was sorted CD4+, CD8+, or CD8+CD57+ T cells (not recorded which) from PBMCs. These receptors all come from a human donor in good health, serving as a control.

This clonotype was detected only once. The rearrangement links TRBV7-2 to TRBJ1-5; D gene unclear. CDR3 size: 17 residues. V lost 2 bases and J 3 bases, leaving 17 bases between the germline ends. Looked up from germline, CDR1 is SGHTA and CDR2 is FQGNSA. CDR3 sequence (DNA): TGTGCCAGCAGCTTAAAGGCGGAGACGCACACCAATCAGCCCCAGCATTTT. Translating gives CASSLKAETHTNQPQHF.

J is TRBJ2-7 and V is TRBV5-1, with D perhaps assigned TRBD1 or TRBD2 (6 bases each). V shed 4 bases and J shed 5 bases, with 19 bases lying between them. The CDR3 sequence is 15 residues long. CDR1 SGHRS and CDR2 YFSETQ come from the germline V gene. The CDR3 DNA sequence: TGCGCCAGCAGCCGGCTCGGGGGCGAGATCAACGAGCAGTACTTC. It translates to CASSRLGGEINEQYF.

A word on this clonotype: A read error is likely, as this CDR3 ends without the conserved phenylalanine or tryptophan. The limits of the CDR3 on the DNA are not certain, so only TCRdb's listed CDR3 is given. V is TRBV20-1 and J is TRBJ1-1. The germline CDR1 and CDR2 sequences are DFQATT and SNEGSKA (reference sequence). Ends included, the CDR3 has 15 residues. CDR3 loop: CSARDPLQRREKLCT.

Details on this clonotype: Germline is not matched at one junction end, which may reflect a read error. V and J are TRBV7-6 and TRBJ2-7, with no clear D. Germline CDR1 SGHVS, CDR2 FNYEAQ. The CDR3 is 13 amino acids. The CDR3, as DNA: TGTGCCAGCAGCTTACGGACCACCCACGCGCAACAGTTT. Amino acids: CASSLRTTHAQQF.

The chain combines TRBV14 with TRBJ2-1, with D perhaps TRBD2 (6 bases). The CDR3 covers 15 residues. Germline CDR1 is SGHDN and CDR2 is FVKESK. V shed 0 bases and J shed 3 bases, with 9 bases lying between them. This chain's CDR3 is CASSQEPGLYNEQFF. CDR3 in DNA: TGTGCCAGCAGCCAAGAACCGGGACTCTACAATGAGCAGTTCTTC.

This clonotype came up many times. The chain recombines TRBV24-1 with TRBJ2-2, with a weak D call TRBD1 (6 bases). V lost 8 bases and J 2 bases, leaving 11 bases between the germline ends. This CDR3 is built from 14 residues. Germline-derived CDR1 and CDR2 are KGHDR and SFDVKD. The CDR3 region has the DNA TGTGCCACCACACGGGACACAAACACCGGGGAGCTGTTTTTT. Its translation: CATTRDTNTGELFF.

This clonotype was found many times. The chain combines TRBV19 with TRBJ1-5; D not resolved. CDR3 length: 14 amino acids. Per the germline V gene, CDR1 is LNHDA and CDR2 is SQIVND (reference sequence). Trimming took off 3 bases at V and 7 bases at J, with 13 bases between the two ends. The CDR3 reads CASSIASVGQPQHF. The CDR3 bases are TGTGCCAGTAGTATCGCCAGTGTTGGACAGCCCCAGCATTTT.

The chain has TRBV2 and TRBJ2-7, with 8 bases lining up with TRBD1. The CDR3 is made up of 15 amino acids. Losses at the gene ends were 8 bases for V and 3 bases for J; bases not matched to a gene: 12. Germline loops: CDR1 SNHLY, CDR2 FYNNEI. The CDR3 protein is CASRLGQGLYYEQYF. In DNA, the CDR3 is TGTGCCAGCCGCCTAGGACAGGGCTTATACTACGAGCAGTACTTC.

This clonotype was counted a single time. Relative to the germline gene, one junction end is altered; a read error may explain this. This chain uses TRBV5-1 with TRBJ1-2; D is undetermined. This CDR3 is built from 13 residues. Germline V gives CDR1 SGHRS, CDR2 YFSETQ. CDR3 bases: TGTGCCAGCAGCCTGCCGCGGGCCGGCAGCTACACCTTC. Translating it yields CASSLPRAGSYTF.

The chain recombines TRBV20-1 with TRBJ1-3; unclear D gene. Germline V lookup: CDR1 DFQATT, CDR2 SNEGSKA (reference sequence). V lost 2 bases, J lost 11 bases, and 16 bases lay in between. This CDR3 has 13 residues. The CDR3, as DNA: TGCAGTGCTAGATCCACACAAGCCCACGCCATATATTTT. Its protein is CSARSTQAHAIYF.

This clonotype was seen many times. The gene calls are TRBV6-6 and TRBJ2-7; 8 nucleotides line up with TRBD2. The V segment lost 7 bases and the J segment 5 bases; nucleotides outside the gene matches: 7. The germline V gene has CDR1 MNHNY and CDR2 SVGAGI (reference sequence). This CDR3 has 13 residues. The CDR3 is CASNRGGSNEQYF. CDR3 bases: TGTGCCAGCAACCGGGGGGGGTCGAACGAGCAGTACTTC.

The CDR3 DNA follows: TGCAGTGCTAGACCTTCGGCTGAAGCTTTCTTT. Encoded protein: CSARPSAEAFF. V usage is TRBV20-1 and J usage is TRBJ1-1; D uncertain. The CDR3 has 11 amino acids. The V gene lost 2 bases and the J gene lost 6 bases, with 7 bases spanning the gap. The germline CDR1 and CDR2 sequences are DFQATT and SNEGSKA (reference sequence).

This clonotype was observed once. This chain joins TRBV20-1 and TRBJ2-1; 10 bases line up with TRBD2. Germline V gene sequence: CDR1 DFQATT, CDR2 SNEGSKA (reference sequence). This CDR3 contains 14 residues. The DNA of the CDR3 is TGCAGCGCGCCCAGCGGGGGGGGCCTCTATGAGCAGTTCTTC. Protein sequence: CSAPSGGGLYEQFF.

About this clonotype itself: A much larger clonotype is one base distant, so this may be a read error. The rearrangement links TRBV3-1 to TRBJ2-7; D is ambiguous. The CDR3 is made up of 14 amino acids. V lost 0 bases and J 7 bases, leaving 13 bases between the germline ends. CDR1 is LGHDT, CDR2 YNNKEL, per germline (reference sequence). CDR3 DNA sequence: TGTGCCAGCAGCCAAGATTTAGGGTCTCGGGAGCAGTACGTC. This gives the protein CASSQDLGSREQYV.

This clonotype was detected ten times or more. The chain uses TRBV6-1 and TRBJ2-1; maybe TRBD1 (6 bases). V shed 0 bases and J shed 11 bases, with 11 bases lying between them. The CDR3 sequence is 13 residues long. Germline-derived CDR1 and CDR2 are MNHNS and SASEGT. The CDR3 DNA reads TGTGCCAGCAGTGAAGCGTACCGGGACAAGCAGTTCTTC. Amino acids: CASSEAYRDKQFF.

This clonotype was counted at least ten times. The chain employs TRBV6-1 and TRBJ1-4; D might be TRBD1 (5 bases). Trimming shortened V by 6 bases and J by 5 bases, and 13 bases separated the two germline ends. The CDR3 sequence is 14 residues long. Germline V gene data show CDR1 as MNHNS and CDR2 as SASEGT. As DNA, the CDR3 is TGTGCCAGCAGACTTCTACAGGAAAATGAAAAACTGTTTTTT. It codes for CASRLLQENEKLFF.

CDR3 sequence reads: CASSVESAGESYNSPLHF. The CDR3 DNA sequence: TGTGCCAGCAGCGTAGAAAGCGCGGGAGAATCCTATAATTCACCCCTCCACTTT. V and J are TRBV7-2 and TRBJ1-6; D unresolved. Per germline, CDR1 SGHTA and CDR2 FQGNSA. There are 18 residues in the CDR3. Trimming cost V 5 bases and J 1 base, with 18 bases left between them.

Notes on this clonotype: No conserved phenylalanine or tryptophan ends this CDR3, so it is likely a read error. The limits of the CDR3 on the DNA are not certain, so only TCRdb's listed CDR3 is given. The chain recombines TRBV29-1 with TRBJ1-1. CDR1 SQVTM and CDR2 ANQGSEA come from the germline V gene. The CDR3 length equals 13 residues, ends included. This CDR3 reads CSVTESSYKEDFV.

The chain recombines TRBV5-6 with TRBJ2-7; D may be TRBD1 (6 bases). Germline V gives CDR1 SGHDT, CDR2 YYEEEE. Deletions cut 0 bases from V and 5 bases from J, with 9 bases between. This CDR3 region has 13 residues. The CDR3 coding sequence is TGTGCCAGCAGCTTGGCAGGGGTGCACGAGCAGTACTTC. Translation: CASSLAGVHEQYF.

Of note for this clonotype: The junction and the germline gene differ at one end; a read error may be behind it. The V gene is TRBV2, the J gene TRBJ1-1, with a possible D match to TRBD1 (5 bases). The CDR3 consists of 13 residues. Germline lookup yields CDR1 SNHLY and CDR2 FYNNEI. The CDR3, as DNA: TGTGCTAGCAGCCGGCAGGGTAGCACTGAAGCTTTCTTT. Amino acids: CASSRQGSTEAFF.

About this clonotype itself: An end of the junction does not agree with germline; a read error may underlie this. The chain couples TRBV7-2 to TRBJ2-7, with 9 bases identical to TRBD1. The CDR3 is 16 residues long. Per the germline V gene, CDR1 is SGHTA and CDR2 is FQGNSA. The CDR3 nucleotides read TGTGCCAGCAGCTTCCCTGGCGGGACAGGGCCCTACGCGCAGTACTTC. It yields the protein CASSFPGGTGPYAQYF.

The V and J genes are TRBV6-5 and TRBJ1-3; no reliable D call. Trimming left V 4 bases short and J 4 bases short, with 5 bases between. The CDR3 consists of 12 residues. Looked up from germline, CDR1 is MNHEY and CDR2 is SVGAGI. The DNA for the CDR3 is TGTGCCAGCAGTTCGGACGGAAACACCATATATTTT. It is translated as CASSSDGNTIYF.

The chain recombines TRBV7-2 with TRBJ2-7; no clear D gene. Per germline, CDR1 SGHTA and CDR2 FQGNSA. The germline V and J ends were trimmed by 1 base and 5 bases, with 15 bases remaining between them. CDR3 size: 15 residues. CDR3 nucleotide sequence: TGTGCCAGCAGCTTAGGACGGCAGCTTTCCGACGAGCAGTACTTC. Translated: CASSLGRQLSDEQYF. Drawing the rest from reference TRBV7-2 and TRBJ2-7, the complete variable domain is GAGVSQSPSNKVTEKGKDVELRCDPISGHTALYWYRQSLGQGLEFLIYFQGNSAPDKSGLPSDRFSAERTGGSVSTLTIQRTQQEDSAVYLCASSLGRQLSDEQYFGPGTRLTVT.

In this sample, this clonotype turned up many times. The gene calls are TRBV19 and TRBJ2-3, with TRBD2 identical over 9 bases. This CDR3 spans 17 amino acids. Germline assignment: CDR1 LNHDA and CDR2 SQIVND (reference sequence). J gave up 5 bases and V 8 bases, and 17 bases lay outside the gene matches. The CDR3 loop is CASGPALSGGSQDTQYF. DNA for the CDR3: TGTGCCAGTGGCCCCGCCCTTAGCGGGGGATCTCAAGATACGCAGTATTTT.

At least ten counts were recorded for this clonotype. The chain joins TRBV2 to TRBJ2-3; 7 bases are a match to TRBD1. The V gene's germline CDR1 is SNHLY and CDR2 FYNNEI. The CDR3 is 15 amino acids. The ends lost 6 bases at V and 3 bases at J; junction bases unmatched: 9. The CDR3 is CASSRDSQRTDTQYF. As DNA, the CDR3 is TGTGCCAGCAGCCGGGACAGCCAGAGGACAGATACGCAGTATTTT.